This TCR beta chain was identified during a study of cytomegalovirus exposure and HLA in healthy donors. Study-level points and caveats: Several of the most significant clusters were apparently associated with common viral pathogens in a later analysis. Another analysis was done later, and it associated 16,951 TCR beta sequences with HLA alleles at 0.05 false discovery rate.

Concerning this clone: Its antigen is currently unknown. Other DNA sequences in the sample encode the same CDR3.

The CDR3 is 15 amino acids. Germline values: CDR1 GTSNPN, CDR2 SVGIG (reference sequence). With 3 bases clipped from V and 4 bases from J, the junction kept 6 bases outside the gene matches. The PCR had 60 Vbeta and 13 Jbeta primers. Assay: immunoSEQ multiplex PCR; the TCRdb copy retains only in-frame clones and omits some. The sample includes around 170,000 clones, 77% of them seen just once. The chain couples TRBV30 to TRBJ2-1; TRBD2 matches at 10 bases. The TCR comes from a man between 18 and 29 years old in good health and CMV-seronegative. The sample was PBMCs. As DNA, the CDR3 is TGTGCCTGGAGCTTCCTAGCGGGGGATTACAATGAGCAGTTCTTC. Its protein product is CAWSFLAGDYNEQFF. The full variable domain, in which reference TRBV30 and TRBJ2-1 provide the parts outside the CDR3, is SQTIHQWPATLVQPVGSPLSLECTVEGTSNPNLYWYRQAAGRGLQLLFYSVGIGQISSEVPQNLSASRPQDRQFILSSKKLLLSDSGFYLCAWSFLAGDYNEQFFGPGTRLTVL.